This TCR beta chain appears in the sequencing data of a study of cytomegalovirus exposure and HLA in healthy donors. Regarding this clone: Its target is unknown.

PCR amplification relied on 60 Vbeta primers (plus 13 Jbeta primers). Profiled with immunoSEQ multiplex PCR; TCRdb holds only in-frame clones, not every one. The sample records under 250,000 clones, more than 70% being singletons. This CDR3 has 13 amino acids. In germline, CDR1 is GTSNPN, CDR2 SVGIG (reference sequence). Trimming stripped 1 base from V and 4 bases from J, with 8 bases between. Though probably carrying unrecorded immune exposures, donors were nominally healthy at sampling. Overall study findings and caveats: The investigators catalogued 150 to 200 TCR beta chains as cytomegalovirus-associated. Some segments of the V type, notably TRBV6-2 and TRBV6-3, were excluded as indistinguishable. Fewer N-insertions (relative to the approximately 700-donor mean) were reportedly seen in an Asian-associated ancestry cluster in a later analysis.

Material for sequencing was PBMCs. This chain connects TRBV30 to TRBJ1-5, with D unresolved. The TCR was taken from a boy aged 5 to 17 in good health and CMV-seronegative. CDR3 sequence reads: CAWSGRRNQPQHF. As DNA, the CDR3 is TGTGCCTGGAGTGGACGGAGGAATCAGCCCCAGCATTTT.